These 5 T cell receptor beta chains were all obtained from the same sample, sequenced in a study of beta chain features in type 1 diabetes (dated by TCRdb to 2016 to 2019). The library relied on the immunoSEQ multiplex PCR assay. The entire isolated RNA was reverse transcribed using the High Capacity cDNA Reverse Transcription Kit, and thus expressed TCRB transcripts were sequenced. Imported from immuneACCESS, the table was reduced by TCRdb to in-frame sequences with V and J called. These copies leave out some clones; in studies compared against another copy, an unresolved V gene accounts for under half, and the cause of the remainder is not known. The sample table records some 900,000 clones; 15% to 20% of these occur just once. 0.02% to 0.03% of the sample belongs to the ten largest clones. The sample comprised naive CD4+ T cells from blood. The cell subset or site label of this sample denotes: true naive CD4+ T cells. Every receptor here comes from a woman between 18 and 29 years old in good health.

The V gene is TRBV27, the J gene TRBJ2-7; D ambiguous. The V and J ends lost 6 bases and 7 bases respectively, with 22 bases between them. Germline CDR1 and CDR2: MNHEY and SMNVEV (reference sequence). There are 15 residues in the CDR3. The CDR3 DNA sequence: TGTGCCAGCAGGCCTCGTGGGCGTTATTTGGGTGAGCAGTACTTC. It is translated as CASRPRGRYLGEQYF.

The chain carries TRBV18 and TRBJ1-2, with 7 bases that match TRBD1. V lost 3 bases to trimming and J lost 8 bases; unmatched junction nucleotides: 9. CDR3 length: 14 residues. The germline gives CDR1 KGHSH, CDR2 LQKENI. The CDR3 loop reads CASSPLPGGSGYTF. The CDR3 DNA reads TGTGCCAGCTCACCGCTACCAGGGGGAAGCGGCTACACCTTC. Full variable domain (outside the CDR3, taken from reference TRBV18 and TRBJ1-2): NAGVMQNPRHLVRRRGQEARLRCSPMKGHSHVYWYRQLPEEGLKFMVYLQKENIIDESGMPKERFSAEFPKEGPSILRIQQVVRGDSAAYFCASSPLPGGSGYTFGSGTRLTVV.

Points on this clone: This CDR3 is also generated by other DNA sequences in the sample. V usage is TRBV28 and J usage is TRBJ1-2; a weak D match, TRBD1 (5 bases). V lost 6 bases, J lost 4 bases, and 9 bases lay in between. The CDR3 has 12 residues. Germline V CDR1 and CDR2: MDHEN, SYDVKM. CDR3 sequence (DNA): TGTGCCAGCAGCCAGGGAGCCTATGGCTACACCTTC. This sequence encodes CASSQGAYGYTF.

This rearrangement joins TRBV18 to TRBJ1-2, with D unresolved. The CDR3 extends over 16 amino acids. CDR1 and CDR2 (germline): KGHSH, LQKENI. Trimming removed 3 bases from V and 2 bases from J, with 16 bases in between. The CDR3 coding sequence is TGTGCCAGCTCACCCCGGAGTTCCTCCTTAAACTATGGCTACACCTTC. Protein: CASSPRSSSLNYGYTF.

The gene calls are TRBV5-1 and TRBJ2-5; D may be TRBD1 (6 bases). V lost 5 bases, J lost 4 bases, and 15 bases lay in between. CDR1 is SGHRS, CDR2 YFSETQ, per germline. The CDR3 sequence is 14 residues long. The CDR3 loop is CASSQRGSGETQYF. In nucleotides, the CDR3 is TGCGCCAGCAGTCAAAGGGGGAGTGGAGAGACCCAGTACTTC.